The 16 T cell receptor beta chains given below trace back to one sample, sequenced in a study of cytomegalovirus exposure and HLA in healthy donors. Vbeta (60) and Jbeta (13) primers were used in the PCR. Profiling relied on immunoSEQ multiplex PCR, and the TCRdb table lists in-frame clones only, not all of them. The sample includes tens of thousands of clones, 75% to 85% of them seen just once. Material for sequencing was PBMCs. Receptor source: a man aged 50 or older in good health and CMV-seropositive.

The gene calls are TRBV9 and TRBJ1-2, with D tentatively TRBD1 (6 bases). This CDR3 has 15 residues. Germline CDR1 is SGDLS and CDR2 is YYNGEE. Trimming removed 0 bases from V and 8 bases from J, with 17 bases in between. The CDR3 spells CASSVGTERPGGYTF. In DNA form, the CDR3 reads TGTGCCAGCAGCGTAGGGACAGAACGACCTGGGGGCTACACCTTC.

This sequence joins TRBV6-4 and TRBJ2-2, with TRBD2 matching over 12 bases. The CDR3 covers 16 residues. V dropped 9 bases and J dropped 3; count of bases not matched to a gene: 8. CDR1 is MRHNA and CDR2 is SNTAGT in the germline V gene. CDR3 DNA sequence: TGTGCCAGTTCGAGGCTAGCGGGGGGGGACACCGGGGAGCTGTTTTTT. Protein product: CASSRLAGGDTGELFF.

The V call is TRBV7-9, the J call TRBJ2-3; TRBD2 aligns across 8 bases. There are 16 residues in the CDR3. CDR1 is SEHNR, CDR2 FQNEAQ, per germline (reference sequence). V gave up 5 bases and J gave up 5 bases; unmatched junction bases: 12. The CDR3 DNA reads as TGTGCCAGCAGCCCGGCCCCCCGGGGGGGCGGAGATACGCAGTATTTT. It specifies CASSPAPRGGGDTQYF. Full variable domain (missing parts from reference TRBV7-9 and TRBJ2-3): DTGVSQNPRHKITKRGQNVTFRCDPISEHNRLYWYRQTLGQGPEFLTYFQNEAQLEKSRLLSDRFSAERPKGSFSTLEIQRTEQGDSAMYLCASSPAPRGGGDTQYFGPGTRLTVL.

This clone was seen a few times. V gene TRBV15 combines with J gene TRBJ2-5, with D maybe TRBD1 (5 bases). Germline CDR1 reads LNHNV; CDR2 reads YYDKDF (reference sequence). The V and J ends lost 4 bases and 5 bases respectively, with 11 bases between them. The CDR3 extends over 13 amino acids. The CDR3 DNA reads TGTGCCACCAGCACCAGGGTTGGGGAGACCCAGTACTTC. Translated, it gives CATSTRVGETQYF.

This sequence joins TRBV5-1 and TRBJ2-5, with 10 bases fitting TRBD2. The germline V gene has CDR1 SGHRS and CDR2 YFSETQ. V trimming: 4 bases; J trimming: 5 bases; junction bases outside the gene matches: 8. CDR3 size: 15 residues. CDR3 sequence reads: CASSDISGGAETQYF. The CDR3 DNA sequence: TGCGCCAGCAGCGACATAAGCGGGGGGGCGGAGACCCAGTACTTC.

This clone was detected a few times. V and J are TRBV28 and TRBJ1-4; possible D gene TRBD1, 6 bases. V lost 3 bases, J lost 7 bases, and 9 bases lay in between. The CDR3 runs 13 residues. Germline CDR1 reads MDHEN; CDR2 reads SYDVKM. CDR3 protein: CASSFGRGEKLFF. The CDR3 DNA reads as TGTGCCAGCAGTTTCGGCAGGGGTGAAAAACTGTTTTTT.

The chain carries TRBV14 and TRBJ2-1, with 8 bases identical to TRBD2. The germline V gene encodes CDR1 SGHDN and CDR2 FVKESK. The CDR3 has 16 amino acids. The J segment lost 3 bases and the V segment lost 3 bases, leaving 7 bases of the junction unmatched. CDR3 nucleotides: TGTGCCAGCAGCCAGTACGGGACTAGGGACTACAATGAGCAGTTCTTC. It translates to CASSQYGTRDYNEQFF.

V and J are TRBV9 and TRBJ2-7; TRBD1 matches at 9 bases. The CDR3 is 18 residues long. Trimming removed 2 bases from V and 0 bases from J; junction bases left unmatched: 12. Germline V gene data show CDR1 as SGDLS and CDR2 as YYNGEE. In nucleotides, the CDR3 is TGTGCCAGCAGCGTCCACAGGGGGCATGGAGATAGCTCCTACGAGCAGTACTTC. Amino acid sequence: CASSVHRGHGDSSYEQYF.

The chain combines TRBV30 with TRBJ2-7; 8 bases agree with TRBD1. The germline V gene has CDR1 GTSNPN and CDR2 SVGIG (reference sequence). Trimming took 5 bases from V and 4 from J; bases not matched to a gene: 10. The CDR3 consists of 14 residues. DNA of the CDR3: TGTGCCTGGGGGTCGCAGGGGGCGCGGTACGAGCAGTACTTC. Amino acids: CAWGSQGARYEQYF.

The chain carries TRBV28 and TRBJ2-1; 9 bases are a match to TRBD2. The ends lost 7 bases at V and 4 bases at J; junction bases unmatched: 8. This CDR3 has 15 residues. Germline CDR1 reads MDHEN; CDR2 reads SYDVKM. For the CDR3, the DNA is TGTGCCAGCATCACCGTGGCGGGAGGGTACAATGAGCAGTTCTTC. Translating gives CASITVAGGYNEQFF.

The genes are TRBV7-8 and TRBJ2-3; perhaps TRBD1 as D (5 bases). V dropped 4 bases and J dropped 3 bases, with 8 bases sitting between them. Germline CDR1 SGHVS, CDR2 FQNEAQ. The CDR3 is 13 amino acids. The CDR3 loop is CASSSDRTDTQYF. The CDR3 DNA reads TGTGCCAGCAGCTCAGACAGAACAGATACGCAGTATTTT.

The J gene is TRBJ1-4, the V gene TRBV4-2; perhaps TRBD1 as D (6 bases). Germline V gene sequence: CDR1 LGHNA, CDR2 YNFKEQ. Between the trimmed V and J ends, which lost 3 bases and 3 bases, there was a span of 14 bases. The CDR3 runs 16 residues. The CDR3: CASSQASGVPNEKLFF. The DNA of the CDR3 is TGTGCCAGCAGCCAGGCGTCAGGGGTTCCTAATGAAAAACTGTTTTTT.

V usage is TRBV29-1 and J usage is TRBJ2-2, with a possible D match to TRBD1 (6 bases). V lost 4 bases and J 9 bases, leaving 21 bases between the germline ends. The length of the CDR3 is 15 residues. Germline loops: CDR1 SQVTM, CDR2 ANQGSEA. Here the CDR3 reads CSVAEKGQPLRELFF. The CDR3 nucleotides read TGCAGCGTTGCCGAAAAAGGACAGCCCCTCAGGGAGCTGTTTTTT.

The rearrangement joins TRBV9 to TRBJ2-7; TRBD1 matches 10 bases. V was pared by 4 bases and J by 9 bases, with 4 bases of the junction left unmatched. This CDR3 is built from 12 residues. CDR1 and CDR2 from the germline V gene are SGDLS and YYNGEE. The CDR3 region is CASSLGTGVQYF. The CDR3 bases are TGTGCCAGCAGCCTAGGGACAGGGGTGCAGTACTTC.

The chain employs TRBV13 and TRBJ1-3, with TRBD1 matching over 7 bases. The CDR3 runs 14 residues. Germline CDR1 and CDR2: PRHDT and FYEKMQ (reference sequence). The trim removed 5 bases at V and 1 base at J, leaving 2 bases unmatched. The CDR3 nucleotides are TGTGCCAGCAGCCCACAGGGGTCTGGAAACACCATATATTTT. Its translation is CASSPQGSGNTIYF.

V and J are TRBV11-3 and TRBJ2-7, with D possibly TRBD1 on 5 matching bases. CDR3 length: 14 amino acids. With 4 bases removed from V and 6 bases from J, the gap between germline ends came to 16 bases. Germline lookup yields CDR1 SGHNT and CDR2 YENEEA. CDR3 sequence reads: CASSSTGGAREQYF. The DNA for the CDR3 is TGTGCCAGCAGCTCAACTGGTGGGGCGCGCGAGCAGTACTTC.